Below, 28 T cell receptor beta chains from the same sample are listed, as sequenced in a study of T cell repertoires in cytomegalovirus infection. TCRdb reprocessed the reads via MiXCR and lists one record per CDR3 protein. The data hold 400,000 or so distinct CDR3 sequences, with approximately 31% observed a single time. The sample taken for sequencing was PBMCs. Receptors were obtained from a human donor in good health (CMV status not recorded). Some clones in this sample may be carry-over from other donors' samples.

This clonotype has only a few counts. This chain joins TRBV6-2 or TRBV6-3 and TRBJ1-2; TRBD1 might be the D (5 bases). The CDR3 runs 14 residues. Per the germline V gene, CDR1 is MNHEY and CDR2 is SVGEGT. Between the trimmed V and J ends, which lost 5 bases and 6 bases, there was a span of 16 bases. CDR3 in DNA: TGTGCCAGCAGTCGAACCAGGACAAGAGATGGCTACACCTTC. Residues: CASSRTRTRDGYTF.

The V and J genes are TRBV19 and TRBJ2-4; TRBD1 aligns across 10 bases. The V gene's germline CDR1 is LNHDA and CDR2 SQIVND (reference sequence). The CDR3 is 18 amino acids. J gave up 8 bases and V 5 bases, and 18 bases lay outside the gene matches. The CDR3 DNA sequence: TGTGCCAGTAGTCCCCCCCCGGGACAGGGGACCTATGGGTACATTCAGTACTTC. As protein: CASSPPPGQGTYGYIQYF. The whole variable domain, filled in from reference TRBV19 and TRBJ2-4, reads DGGITQSPKYLFRKEGQNVTLSCEQNLNHDAMYWYRQDPGQGLRLIYYSQIVNDFQKGDIAEGYSVSREKKESFPLTVTSAQKNPTAFYLCASSPPPGQGTYGYIQYFGAGTRLSVL.

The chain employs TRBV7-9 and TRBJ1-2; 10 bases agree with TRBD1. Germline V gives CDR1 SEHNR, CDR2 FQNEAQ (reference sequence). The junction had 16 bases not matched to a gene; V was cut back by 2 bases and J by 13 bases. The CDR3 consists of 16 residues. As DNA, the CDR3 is TGTGCCAGCAGCTTACAGCGGGAGCCGGACAGGGGGAAGCTCACCTTC. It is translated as CASSLQREPDRGKLTF. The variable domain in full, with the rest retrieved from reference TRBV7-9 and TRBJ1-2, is DTGVSQNPRHKITKRGQNVTFRCDPISEHNRLYWYRQTLGQGPEFLTYFQNEAQLEKSRLLSDRFSAERPKGSFSTLEIQRTEQGDSAMYLCASSLQREPDRGKLTFGSGTRLTVV.

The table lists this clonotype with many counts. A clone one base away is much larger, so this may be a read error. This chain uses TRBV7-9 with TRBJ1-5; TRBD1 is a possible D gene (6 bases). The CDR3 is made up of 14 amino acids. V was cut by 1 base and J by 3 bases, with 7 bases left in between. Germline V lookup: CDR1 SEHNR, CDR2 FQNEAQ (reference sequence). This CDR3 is CASSLGGANQPQHF. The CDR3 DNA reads TGTGCCAGCAGCTTAGGGGGGGCCAATCAGCCCCAGCATTTT.

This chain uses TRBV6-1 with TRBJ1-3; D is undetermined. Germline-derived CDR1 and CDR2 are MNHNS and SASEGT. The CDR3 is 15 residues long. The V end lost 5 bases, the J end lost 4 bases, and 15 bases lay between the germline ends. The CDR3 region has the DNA TGTGCCAGCAGTTATTCCCGGATTAACGGAAACACCATATATTTT. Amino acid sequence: CASSYSRINGNTIYF.

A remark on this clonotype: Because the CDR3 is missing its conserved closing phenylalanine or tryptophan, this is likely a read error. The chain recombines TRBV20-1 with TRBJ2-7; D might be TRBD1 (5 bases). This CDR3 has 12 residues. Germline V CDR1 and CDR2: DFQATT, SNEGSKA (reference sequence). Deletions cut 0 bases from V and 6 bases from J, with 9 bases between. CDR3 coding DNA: TGCAGTGCTAGAGATGGGGCCGTCGAGCAGTACTGC. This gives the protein CSARDGAVEQYC.

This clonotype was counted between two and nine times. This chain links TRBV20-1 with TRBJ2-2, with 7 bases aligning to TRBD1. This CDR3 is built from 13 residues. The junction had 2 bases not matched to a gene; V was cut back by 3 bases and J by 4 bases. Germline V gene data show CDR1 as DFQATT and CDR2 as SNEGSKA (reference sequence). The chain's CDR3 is CSARGQSTGELFF. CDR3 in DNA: TGCAGTGCTAGGGGACAGAGCACCGGGGAGCTGTTTTTT.

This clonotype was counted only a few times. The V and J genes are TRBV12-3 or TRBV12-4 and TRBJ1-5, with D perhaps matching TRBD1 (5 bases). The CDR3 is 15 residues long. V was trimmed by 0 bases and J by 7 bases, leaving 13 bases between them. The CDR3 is CASSLAGDGIQPQHF. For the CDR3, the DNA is TGTGCCAGCAGTTTAGCGGGGGATGGAATCCAGCCCCAGCATTTT.

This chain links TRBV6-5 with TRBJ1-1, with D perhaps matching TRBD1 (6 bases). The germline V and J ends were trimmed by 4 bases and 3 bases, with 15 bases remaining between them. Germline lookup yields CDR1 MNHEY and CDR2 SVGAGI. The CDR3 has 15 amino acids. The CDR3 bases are TGTGCCAGCAGTTGGGGGCAGGAGGTGGACACTGAAGCTTTCTTT. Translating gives CASSWGQEVDTEAFF.

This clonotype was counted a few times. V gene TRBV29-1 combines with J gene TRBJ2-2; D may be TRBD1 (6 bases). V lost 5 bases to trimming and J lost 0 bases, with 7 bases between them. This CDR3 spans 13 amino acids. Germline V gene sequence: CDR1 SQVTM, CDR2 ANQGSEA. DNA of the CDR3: TGCAGCGTTCGGACAGCGAACACCGGGGAGCTGTTTTTT. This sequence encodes CSVRTANTGELFF.

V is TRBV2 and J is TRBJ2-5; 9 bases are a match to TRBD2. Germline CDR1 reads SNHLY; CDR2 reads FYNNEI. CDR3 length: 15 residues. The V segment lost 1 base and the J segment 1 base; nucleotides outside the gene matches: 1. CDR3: CASSEERGAQETQYF. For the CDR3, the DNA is TGTGCCAGCAGTGAAGAGCGGGGGGCCCAAGAGACCCAGTACTTC.

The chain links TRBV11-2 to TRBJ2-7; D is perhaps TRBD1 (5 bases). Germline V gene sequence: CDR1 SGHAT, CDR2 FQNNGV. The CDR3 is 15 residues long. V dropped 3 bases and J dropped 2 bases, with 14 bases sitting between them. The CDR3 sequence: CASSLTRQNAYEQYF. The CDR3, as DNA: TGTGCCAGCAGCTTGACTCGACAGAACGCCTACGAGCAGTACTTC.

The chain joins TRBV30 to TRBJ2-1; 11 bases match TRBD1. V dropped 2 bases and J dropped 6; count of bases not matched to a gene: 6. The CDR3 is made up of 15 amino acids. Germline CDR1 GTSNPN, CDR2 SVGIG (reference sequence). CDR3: CAWSPGQGDSNEQFF. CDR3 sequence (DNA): TGTGCCTGGAGTCCGGGACAGGGGGATTCCAATGAGCAGTTCTTC.

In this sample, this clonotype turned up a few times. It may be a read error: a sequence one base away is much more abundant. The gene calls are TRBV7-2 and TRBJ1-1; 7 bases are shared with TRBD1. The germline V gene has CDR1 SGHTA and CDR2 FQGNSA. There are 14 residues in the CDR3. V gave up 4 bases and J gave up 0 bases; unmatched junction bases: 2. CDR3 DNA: TGTGCCAGCAGCTCGGGACAGTTGAACACTGAAGCTTTCTTT. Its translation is CASSSGQLNTEAFF. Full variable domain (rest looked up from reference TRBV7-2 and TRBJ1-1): GAGVSQSPSNKVTEKGKDVELRCDPISGHTALYWYRQSLGQGLEFLIYFQGNSAPDKSGLPSDRFSAERTGGSVSTLTIQRTQQEDSAVYLCASSSGQLNTEAFFGQGTRLTVV.

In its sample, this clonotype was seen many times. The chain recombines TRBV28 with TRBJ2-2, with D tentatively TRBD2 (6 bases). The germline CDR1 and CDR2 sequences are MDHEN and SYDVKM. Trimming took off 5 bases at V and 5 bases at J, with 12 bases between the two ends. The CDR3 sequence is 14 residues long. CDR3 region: CASSPASGTGELFF. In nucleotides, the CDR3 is TGTGCCAGCAGTCCTGCAAGCGGGACCGGGGAGCTGTTTTTT.

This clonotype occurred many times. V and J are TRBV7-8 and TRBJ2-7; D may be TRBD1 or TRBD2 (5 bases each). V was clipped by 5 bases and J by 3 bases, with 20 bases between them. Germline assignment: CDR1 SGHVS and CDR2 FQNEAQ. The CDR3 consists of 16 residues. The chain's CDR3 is CASSLGITGTGYEQYF. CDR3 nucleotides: TGTGCCAGCAGCCTGGGGATAACCGGGACGGGCTACGAGCAGTACTTC.

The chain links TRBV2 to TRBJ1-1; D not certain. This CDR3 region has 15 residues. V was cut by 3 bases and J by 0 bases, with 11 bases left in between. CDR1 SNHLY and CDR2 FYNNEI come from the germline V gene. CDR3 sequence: CASSDPAQMNTEAFF. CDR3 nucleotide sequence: TGTGCCAGCAGTGACCCCGCCCAGATGAACACTGAAGCTTTCTTT.

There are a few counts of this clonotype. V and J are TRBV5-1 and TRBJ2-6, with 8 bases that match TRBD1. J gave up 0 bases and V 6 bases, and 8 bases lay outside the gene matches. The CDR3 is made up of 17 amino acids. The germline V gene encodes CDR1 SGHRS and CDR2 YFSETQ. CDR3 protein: CASKTGQGNSGANVLTF. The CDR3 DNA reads TGCGCCAGCAAAACCGGACAGGGCAACTCTGGGGCCAACGTCCTGACTTTC.

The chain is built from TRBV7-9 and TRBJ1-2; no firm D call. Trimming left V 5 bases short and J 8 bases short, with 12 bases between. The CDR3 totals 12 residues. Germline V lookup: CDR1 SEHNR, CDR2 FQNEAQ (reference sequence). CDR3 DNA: TGTGCCAGCAGCACCGGGAGTCTGGGCTACACCTTC. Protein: CASSTGSLGYTF.

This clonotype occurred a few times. CDR3 bases: TGTGCCAGCAGCTTAAACCGGGGAACCCACCAAGAGACCCAGTACTTC. Amino acid sequence: CASSLNRGTHQETQYF. V is TRBV7-9 and J is TRBJ2-5; perhaps TRBD2 as D (5 bases). Germline V CDR1 and CDR2: SEHNR, FQNEAQ (reference sequence). This CDR3 comprises 16 residues. Trimming removed 2 bases at V and 0 bases at J, with 13 bases between. The variable domain in full, completed from reference TRBV7-9 and TRBJ2-5, reads DTGVSQNPRHKITKRGQNVTFRCDPISEHNRLYWYRQTLGQGPEFLTYFQNEAQLEKSRLLSDRFSAERPKGSFSTLEIQRTEQGDSAMYLCASSLNRGTHQETQYFGPGTRLLVL.

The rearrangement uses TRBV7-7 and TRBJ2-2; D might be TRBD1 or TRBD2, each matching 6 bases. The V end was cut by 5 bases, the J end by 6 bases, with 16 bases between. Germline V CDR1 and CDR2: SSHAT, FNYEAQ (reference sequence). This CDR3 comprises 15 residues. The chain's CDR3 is CASSLSPGAAGELFF. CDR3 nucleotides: TGTGCCAGCAGCCTCTCCCCGGGGGCAGCCGGGGAGCTGTTTTTT. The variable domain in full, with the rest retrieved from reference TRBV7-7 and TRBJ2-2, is GAGVSQSPRYKVTKRGQDVTLRCDPISSHATLYWYQQALGQGPEFLTYFNYEAQPDKSGLPSDRFSAERPEGSISTLTIQRTEQRDSAMYRCASSLSPGAAGELFFGEGSRLTVL.

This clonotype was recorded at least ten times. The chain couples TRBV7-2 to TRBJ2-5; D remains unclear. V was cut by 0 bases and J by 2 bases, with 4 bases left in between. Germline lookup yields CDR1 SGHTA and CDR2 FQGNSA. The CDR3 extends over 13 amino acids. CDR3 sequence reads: CASSLALQETQYF. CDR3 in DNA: TGTGCCAGCAGCTTAGCCTTACAAGAGACCCAGTACTTC.

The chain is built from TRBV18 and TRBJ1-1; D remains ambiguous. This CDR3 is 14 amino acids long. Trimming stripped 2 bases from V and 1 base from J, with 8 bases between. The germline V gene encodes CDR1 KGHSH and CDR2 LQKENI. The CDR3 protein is CASSPEAGNTEAFF. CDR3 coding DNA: TGTGCCAGCTCACCAGAGGCGGGGAACACTGAAGCTTTCTTT.

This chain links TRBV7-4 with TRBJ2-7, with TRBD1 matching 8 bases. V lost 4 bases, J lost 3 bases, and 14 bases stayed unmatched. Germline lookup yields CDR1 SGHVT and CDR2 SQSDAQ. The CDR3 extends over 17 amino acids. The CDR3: CASSSPGSQGADYEQYF. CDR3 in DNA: TGTGCCAGCAGCTCCCCCGGGAGCCAGGGGGCGGACTACGAGCAGTACTTC.

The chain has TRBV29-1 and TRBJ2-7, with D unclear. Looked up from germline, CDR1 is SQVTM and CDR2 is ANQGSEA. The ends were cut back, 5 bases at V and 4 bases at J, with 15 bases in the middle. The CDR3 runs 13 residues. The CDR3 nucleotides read TGCAGCGTTTCGGAAGAGCTACTTTACGAGCAGTACTTC. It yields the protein CSVSEELLYEQYF.

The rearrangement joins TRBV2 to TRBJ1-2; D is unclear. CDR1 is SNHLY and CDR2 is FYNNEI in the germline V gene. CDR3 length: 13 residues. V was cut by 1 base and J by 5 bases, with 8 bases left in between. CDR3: CASSEVRDYGYTF. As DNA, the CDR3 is TGTGCCAGCAGTGAAGTAAGGGATTATGGCTACACCTTC.

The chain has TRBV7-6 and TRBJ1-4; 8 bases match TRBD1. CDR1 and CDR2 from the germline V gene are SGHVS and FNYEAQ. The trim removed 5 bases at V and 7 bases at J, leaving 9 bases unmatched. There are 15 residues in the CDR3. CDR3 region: CASSARGRESEKLFF. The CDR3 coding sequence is TGTGCCAGCAGCGCCAGGGGGCGGGAGAGTGAAAAACTGTTTTTT.

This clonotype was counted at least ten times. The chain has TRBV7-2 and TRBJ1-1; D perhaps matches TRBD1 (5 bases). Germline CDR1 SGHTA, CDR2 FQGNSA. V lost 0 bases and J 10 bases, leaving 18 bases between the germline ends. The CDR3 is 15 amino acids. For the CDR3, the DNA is TGTGCCAGCAGCTTAGCCCCGGGACCCACCACAGGAGCTTTCTTT. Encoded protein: CASSLAPGPTTGAFF.